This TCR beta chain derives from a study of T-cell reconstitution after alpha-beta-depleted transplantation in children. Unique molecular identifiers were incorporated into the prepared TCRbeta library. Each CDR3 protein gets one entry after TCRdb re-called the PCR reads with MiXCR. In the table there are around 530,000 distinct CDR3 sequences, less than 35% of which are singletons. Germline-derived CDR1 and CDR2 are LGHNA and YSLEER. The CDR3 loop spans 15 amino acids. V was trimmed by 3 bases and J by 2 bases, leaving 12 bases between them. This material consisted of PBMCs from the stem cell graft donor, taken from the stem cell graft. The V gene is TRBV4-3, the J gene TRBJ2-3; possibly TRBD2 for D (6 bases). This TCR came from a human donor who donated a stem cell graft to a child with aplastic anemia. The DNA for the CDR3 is TGCGCCAGCAGCCAGCGGGACCCTACCACAGATACGCAGTATTTT. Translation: CASSQRDPTTDTQYF.